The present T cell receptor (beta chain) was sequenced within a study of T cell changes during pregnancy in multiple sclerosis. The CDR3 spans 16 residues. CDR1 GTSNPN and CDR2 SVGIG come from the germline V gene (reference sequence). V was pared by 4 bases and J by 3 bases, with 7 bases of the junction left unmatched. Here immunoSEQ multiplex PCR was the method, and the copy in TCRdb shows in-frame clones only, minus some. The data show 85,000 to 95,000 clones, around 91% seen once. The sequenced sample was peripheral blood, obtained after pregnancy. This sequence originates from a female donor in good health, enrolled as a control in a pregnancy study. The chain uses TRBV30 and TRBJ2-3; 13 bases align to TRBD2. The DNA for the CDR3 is TGTGCCTGGACCCTAGGGACTAGCGGGGATACAGATACGCAGTATTTT. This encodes CAWTLGTSGDTDTQYF.